The T cell receptor beta chain under discussion was sequenced for a study of cytomegalovirus exposure and HLA in healthy donors. Overall study: Earlier results showed roughly 120 million unique TCR beta sequences derived from 150 million to 200 million T cells.

Germline V gene data show CDR1 as SGHDN and CDR2 as FVKESK. The V and J ends lost 8 bases and 6 bases respectively, with 5 bases between them. The CDR3 runs 10 residues. It was with 60 Vbeta and 13 Jbeta primers that the PCR ran. Using immunoSEQ multiplex PCR, the repertoire was profiled, and TCRdb retains in-frame clones only, with some absent. The profile shows approximately 150,000 clones, nearly 80% of them singletons. This clone was picked up a small number of times. Antigen unknown. General study points: In a later analysis, TCR association rates varied by HLA locus: DRB1 most, HLA-C fewest. Exclusion as indistinguishable affected some V segments, including TRBV6-2 and TRBV6-3. The availability of immune exposure information extended only to CMV serostatus.

This chain connects TRBV14 to TRBJ1-5; no clear D. This clonotype originated in a woman aged 35 to 49 in good health and CMV-seronegative. The material sequenced was PBMCs. CDR3 coding DNA: TGTGCCAGCGCGAGTCAGCCCCAGCATTTT. Protein product: CASASQPQHF.